The 20 T cell receptor beta chains below were found in one sample sequenced in a study of cytomegalovirus exposure and HLA in healthy donors. PCR used 60 Vbeta primers and 13 Jbeta primers. TCRdb's table, derived via immunoSEQ multiplex PCR, lists solely in-frame clones and lacks some. In the table there are roughly 120,000 clones, around 84% of which are singletons. Material for sequencing was PBMCs. All receptors come from a man aged 25 to 40 in good health and CMV-seropositive.

This chain links TRBV6-5 with TRBJ2-5; TRBD2 agrees at 10 bases. The DNA end is a closer match to TRBJ2-7, so the J assignment may be wrong. Germline CDR1 and CDR2: MNHEY and SVGAGI. CDR3 length: 14 residues. CDR3 in DNA: TGTGCCAGTGCTCTAGCGGGGGCCTCCTACGAGCAGTACTTC. This encodes CASALAGASYEQYF.

The V and J genes are TRBV19 and TRBJ1-2; 8 nucleotides agree with TRBD1. Germline trimming cut 5 bases from V and 5 bases from J; bases unmatched to any gene: 4. The CDR3 totals 13 residues. Germline V CDR1 and CDR2: LNHDA, SQIVND (reference sequence). The CDR3 here is CASSAWTGYGYTF. The CDR3 nucleotides are TGTGCCAGTAGTGCATGGACAGGGTATGGCTACACCTTC.

In its sample, this clone was seen a few times. The rearrangement uses TRBV7-9 and TRBJ2-2; the D gene is possibly TRBD2 (5 bases). V lost 8 bases and J lost 6, with 10 bases in between. This CDR3 region has 12 residues. The V gene's germline CDR1 is SEHNR and CDR2 FQNEAQ (reference sequence). For the CDR3, the DNA is TGTGCCAGCGAATCGGGATCCGGGGAGCTGTTTTTT. This translates into CASESGSGELFF.

The V gene is TRBV6-5, the J gene TRBJ1-2; D not resolved. V dropped 0 bases and J dropped 2 bases, with 10 bases sitting between them. Germline loops: CDR1 MNHEY, CDR2 SVGAGI. This CDR3 contains 15 residues. As DNA, the CDR3 is TGTGCCAGCAGTTACTCTCTCCGTTCCAACTATGGCTACACCTTC. This codes for CASSYSLRSNYGYTF.

A remark on this clone: Mismatch with germline at one junction end may stem from a read error. Different DNA sequences within this sample yield the same CDR3. V and J are TRBV13 and TRBJ1-2; D is possibly TRBD1 (6 bases). Looked up from germline, CDR1 is PRHDT and CDR2 is FYEKMQ (reference sequence). The CDR3 consists of 16 residues. CDR3 nucleotide sequence: TGTGCCAGCAGGGCTTTGCAATACAGGGTGGTGGAAGGCTACACTTTC. This sequence encodes CASRALQYRVVEGYTF.

The CDR3 DNA reads as TGTGCCAGCAGCTTAGAGCTAGGAGATACGCAGTATTTT. Translated: CASSLELGDTQYF. This sequence joins TRBV11-2 and TRBJ2-3; no firm D call. The CDR3 loop spans 13 amino acids. Trimming left V 0 bases short and J 5 bases short, with 6 bases between. CDR1 is SGHAT and CDR2 is FQNNGV in the germline V gene. Complete variable domain (other parts from reference TRBV11-2 and TRBJ2-3): EAGVAQSPRYKIIEKRQSVAFWCNPISGHATLYWYQQILGQGPKLLIQFQNNGVVDDSQLPKDRFSAERLKGVDSTLKIQPAKLEDSAVYLCASSLELGDTQYFGPGTRLTVL.

This clone was detected once. The V gene is TRBV7-7, the J gene TRBJ2-2, with 8 bases fitting TRBD1. The J segment lost 15 bases and the V segment lost 1 base, leaving 7 bases of the junction unmatched. This CDR3 region has 13 residues. CDR1 and CDR2 (germline): SSHAT, FNYEAQ (reference sequence). This CDR3 reads CASSLERQGRLFF. The CDR3 region has the DNA TGTGCCAGCAGCTTAGAGAGACAGGGGAGGTTGTTTTTT.

The gene calls are TRBV11-3 and TRBJ2-2; 8 bases are a match to TRBD2. The CDR3 spans 15 residues. Germline V lookup: CDR1 SGHNT, CDR2 YENEEA. V shed 4 bases, J shed 6 bases, and the junction held 7 bases outside the gene matches. This chain's CDR3 is CASSWARGVPGELFF. In nucleotides, the CDR3 is TGTGCCAGCAGCTGGGCGCGGGGGGTGCCCGGGGAGCTGTTTTTT.

CDR3 amino acids: CASSLEDSTDTQYF. The DNA for the CDR3 is TGTGCCAGTAGTCTGGAGGACAGCACAGATACGCAGTATTTT. The chain couples TRBV19 to TRBJ2-3, with D perhaps TRBD2 (5 bases). CDR3 length: 14 amino acids. The V gene lost 5 bases and the J gene lost 0 bases, with 9 bases spanning the gap. Germline CDR1 LNHDA, CDR2 SQIVND (reference sequence).

CDR3 bases: TGTGCCAGCAGTTTATTTTGGTCTAGCCCAAACATTCAGTACTTC. Amino acids: CASSLFWSSPNIQYF. The chain employs TRBV28 and TRBJ2-4; a weak D match, TRBD2 (5 bases). The germline gives CDR1 MDHEN, CDR2 SYDVKM. CDR3 size: 15 residues. Trimming cost V 1 base and J 6 bases, with 13 bases left between them.

This clone was detected only once. V and J are TRBV7-3 and TRBJ2-3; no definite D call. The CDR3 is made up of 13 amino acids. Trimming took 4 bases from V and 6 from J, leaving 11 bases between them. CDR1 is SGHTA, CDR2 FQGTGA, per germline. The CDR3 loop reads CASSSRPEDTQYF. In DNA, the CDR3 is TGTGCCAGCAGCTCCCGACCGGAGGATACGCAGTATTTT.

This chain uses TRBV11-3 with TRBJ2-3; 9 bases fit TRBD2. V lost 0 bases, J lost 4 bases, and 2 bases stayed unmatched. The CDR3 consists of 15 residues. The germline gives CDR1 SGHNT, CDR2 YENEEA. CDR3 bases: TGTGCCAGCAGCTTAGAGGGCGGGGGGGCAGATACGCAGTATTTT. Protein: CASSLEGGGADTQYF.

The CDR3 DNA follows: TGCGCCAGCAGCTTGAGTGGCCCCTACGAGCAGTACTTC. Translation: CASSLSGPYEQYF. The V call is TRBV5-1, the J call TRBJ2-7; D gene unclear. Looked up from germline, CDR1 is SGHRS and CDR2 is YFSETQ. There are 13 residues in the CDR3. V dropped 1 base and J dropped 2 bases, with 7 bases sitting between them. The variable domain in full, completed from reference TRBV5-1 and TRBJ2-7, reads KAGVTQTPRYLIKTRGQQVTLSCSPISGHRSVSWYQQTPGQGLQFLFEYFSETQRNKGNFPGRFSGRQFSNSRSEMNVSTLELGDSALYLCASSLSGPYEQYFGPGTRLTVT.

The J gene is TRBJ2-5, the V gene TRBV5-1; 10 positions agree with TRBD2. The germline CDR1 and CDR2 sequences are SGHRS and YFSETQ. This CDR3 contains 18 residues. V shed 0 bases, J shed 5 bases, and the junction held 13 bases outside the gene matches. The CDR3 region is CASSLGTLPLAGAETQYF. In DNA form, the CDR3 reads TGCGCCAGCAGCTTGGGAACCCTCCCGCTAGCGGGAGCGGAGACCCAGTACTTC.

V and J are TRBV28 and TRBJ2-7, with a weak D call TRBD1 (7 bases). The V and J ends lost 8 bases and 5 bases respectively, with 19 bases between them. The CDR3 is 14 residues long. Germline V lookup: CDR1 MDHEN, CDR2 SYDVKM. The chain's CDR3 is CASPVQTGRHEQYF. CDR3 coding DNA: TGTGCCAGCCCCGTTCAGACAGGGAGGCACGAGCAGTACTTC.

In its sample, this clone was seen once. J is TRBJ1-6 and V is TRBV14, with D unresolved. V was cut by 8 bases and J by 10 bases, with 15 bases left in between. Germline-derived CDR1 and CDR2 are SGHDN and FVKESK. CDR3 length equals 13 residues. The CDR3: CASLGQIGSPLHF. In DNA form, the CDR3 reads TGTGCCAGCTTGGGCCAAATTGGGTCACCCCTCCACTTT.

V is TRBV5-6 and J is TRBJ2-7; D is possibly TRBD1 (5 bases). The CDR3 covers 15 residues. Germline CDR1 and CDR2: SGHDT and YYEEEE. The ends were cut back, 4 bases at V and 2 bases at J, with 16 bases in the middle. CDR3 DNA sequence: TGTGCCAGCAGCAGGGGTTACAGGTTTCCCTACGAGCAGTACTTC. It encodes CASSRGYRFPYEQYF.

The chain carries TRBV6-1 and TRBJ1-2; D is undetermined. Germline CDR1 is MNHNS and CDR2 is SASEGT. The CDR3 runs 13 residues. V lost 6 bases, J lost 3 bases, and 11 bases lay in between. The DNA of the CDR3 is TGTGCCAGCAGACTTACAGTGGACTATGGCTACACCTTC. Protein: CASRLTVDYGYTF.

The gene calls are TRBV18 and TRBJ2-3, with 7 bases lining up with TRBD2. The CDR3 extends over 16 amino acids. Germline CDR1 KGHSH, CDR2 LQKENI. The junction had 12 bases not matched to a gene; V was cut back by 4 bases and J by 5 bases. The CDR3, as DNA: TGTGCCAGCTCACTCAACGGGGGGACGGGGCAAGATACGCAGTATTTT. Translating gives CASSLNGGTGQDTQYF.

The chain recombines TRBV29-1 with TRBJ1-2; a possible D gene is TRBD1 (5 bases). With 1 base removed from V and 8 bases from J, the gap between germline ends came to 11 bases. CDR1 SQVTM and CDR2 ANQGSEA come from the germline V gene. The CDR3 is 12 amino acids. CDR3 protein: CSVEVPGFGYTF. The DNA of the CDR3 is TGCAGCGTTGAAGTCCCAGGGTTCGGCTACACCTTC.